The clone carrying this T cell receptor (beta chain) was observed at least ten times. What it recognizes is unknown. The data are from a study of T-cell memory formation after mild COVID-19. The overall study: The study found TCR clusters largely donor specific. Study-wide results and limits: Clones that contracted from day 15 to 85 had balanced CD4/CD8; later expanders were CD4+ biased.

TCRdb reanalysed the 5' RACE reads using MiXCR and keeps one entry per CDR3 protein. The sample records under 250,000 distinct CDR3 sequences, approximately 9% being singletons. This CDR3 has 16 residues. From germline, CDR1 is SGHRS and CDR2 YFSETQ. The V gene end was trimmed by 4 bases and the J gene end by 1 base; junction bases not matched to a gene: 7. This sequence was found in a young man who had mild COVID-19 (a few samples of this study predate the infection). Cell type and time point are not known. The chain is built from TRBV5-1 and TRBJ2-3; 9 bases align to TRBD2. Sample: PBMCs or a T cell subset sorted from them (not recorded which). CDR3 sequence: CASSHLAGEGTDTQYF. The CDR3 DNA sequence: TGCGCCAGCAGCCACTTAGCGGGGGAGGGCACAGATACGCAGTATTTT.